One sample yielded the 14 T cell receptor beta chains listed below, sequenced in a study of identical twins. A single record per CDR3 protein comes from TCRdb applying MiXCR to the 5' RACE reads. This table has around 250,000 distinct CDR3 sequences, about 8.5% appearing once. These data were likewise used in another study, on yellow fever vaccine responses in identical twins.

Sequenced sample: CD8+ T cells sorted from blood. The receptors were gathered from a woman between 18 and 29 years old in good health.

This chain connects TRBV15 to TRBJ2-5, with 10 nucleotides matching TRBD2. Germline V gene lookup returns CDR1 LNHNV and CDR2 YYDKDF (reference sequence). V shed 5 bases, J shed 5 bases, and the junction held 14 bases outside the gene matches. The CDR3 is made up of 17 amino acids. CDR3 amino acids: CATSGSILAGVGETQYF. The CDR3, as DNA: TGTGCCACCAGCGGGTCTATTCTAGCGGGAGTAGGGGAGACCCAGTACTTC.

Only a few counts were recorded for this clonotype. V usage is TRBV20-1 and J usage is TRBJ2-7; perhaps D is TRBD1 or TRBD2 (5 bases each). Per the germline V gene, CDR1 is DFQATT and CDR2 is SNEGSKA (reference sequence). Trimming removed 6 bases from V and 0 bases from J, with 15 bases in between. The CDR3 spans 14 residues. CDR3 residues: CSAPTRDPSYEQYF. The CDR3 nucleotides read TGCAGTGCCCCCACGAGGGACCCCTCCTACGAGCAGTACTTC.

The sample holds a few counts of this clonotype. This chain joins TRBV10-3 and TRBJ2-2; D gene ambiguous. This CDR3 region has 15 residues. CDR1 is ENHRY, CDR2 SYGVKD, per germline. V was shortened by 3 bases and J by 0 bases, with 8 bases between the two germline ends. The CDR3 region has the DNA TGTGCCATCAGTGATTCTAAGTCGAACACCGGGGAGCTGTTTTTT. It is translated as CAISDSKSNTGELFF.

The sample holds a few counts of this clonotype. The chain links TRBV7-6 to TRBJ2-7; D is perhaps TRBD2 (6 bases). Germline V lookup: CDR1 SGHVS, CDR2 FNYEAQ. The CDR3 covers 14 residues. Trimming left V 5 bases short and J 2 bases short, with 13 bases between. The CDR3 DNA sequence: TGTGCCAGCAGCCCACTAGAGCGGGCCTACGAGCAGTACTTC. It translates to CASSPLERAYEQYF.

This clonotype showed up just a few times. J is TRBJ2-1 and V is TRBV11-2, with D possibly matching TRBD1 (5 bases). The CDR3 runs 10 residues. CDR1 is SGHAT, CDR2 FQNNGV, per germline. V lost 4 bases and J 10 bases, leaving 5 bases between the germline ends. CDR3 protein: CASSYREQFF. The CDR3 bases are TGTGCCAGCAGCTACAGGGAGCAGTTCTTC.

This clonotype was counted many times. This chain uses TRBV5-1 with TRBJ2-7; TRBD1 aligns across 7 bases. Germline V gives CDR1 SGHRS, CDR2 YFSETQ. Trimming took 4 bases from V and 3 from J; bases not matched to a gene: 4. The CDR3 runs 13 residues. The CDR3 region has the DNA TGCGCCAGCAGCCTCGGGACAGTCTACGAGCAGTACTTC. Its protein product is CASSLGTVYEQYF.

This clonotype was recorded a few times. V gene TRBV24-1 combines with J gene TRBJ2-3, with TRBD1 matching over 7 bases. Germline CDR1 and CDR2: KGHDR and SFDVKD. The CDR3 runs to 15 residues. The V and J ends lost 7 bases and 2 bases, in that order; junction bases with no gene match: 8. CDR3 nucleotides: TGTGCCACCAGCCCACCGGGACAGAACACAGATACGCAGTATTTT. Its translation: CATSPPGQNTDTQYF.

The chain uses TRBV28 and TRBJ2-1; 7 nucleotides agree with TRBD1. V was pared by 10 bases and J by 4 bases, with 13 bases of the junction left unmatched. The CDR3 has 15 residues. Germline V CDR1 and CDR2: MDHEN, SYDVKM. The CDR3 protein is CATIPTGSGYNEQFF. CDR3 sequence (DNA): TGTGCCACCATCCCGACAGGGTCTGGATACAATGAGCAGTTCTTC.

In nucleotides, the CDR3 is TGCAGCGTTGACAGTGGGGCAGGGGGAAATTCACCCCTCCACTTT. The encoded protein is CSVDSGAGGNSPLHF. The rearrangement links TRBV29-1 to TRBJ1-6; 7 bases line up with TRBD1. CDR3 length equals 15 residues. The germline gives CDR1 SQVTM, CDR2 ANQGSEA. J gave up 7 bases and V 3 bases, and 9 bases lay outside the gene matches.

The CDR3 region has the DNA TGTGCCAGCAGTTACGGGACGGGAGACTATGGCTACACCTTC. This gives the protein CASSYGTGDYGYTF. J is TRBJ1-2 and V is TRBV6-5, with D tentatively TRBD1 (5 bases). CDR1 MNHEY and CDR2 SVGAGI come from the germline V gene. The CDR3 is 14 residues long. The V gene lost 2 bases and the J gene lost 3 bases, with 10 bases spanning the gap.

This clonotype was seen at least ten times. J is TRBJ1-1 and V is TRBV20-1, with 8 nucleotides matching TRBD1. Germline assignment: CDR1 DFQATT and CDR2 SNEGSKA (reference sequence). This CDR3 spans 15 amino acids. V lost 4 bases to trimming and J lost 0 bases; unmatched junction nucleotides: 7. CDR3 amino acids: CSANRDRMMNTEAFF. CDR3 DNA sequence: TGCAGTGCTAACCGGGACAGGATGATGAACACTGAAGCTTTCTTT.

This clonotype was seen repeatedly, ten times or more. The chain combines TRBV6-5 with TRBJ2-5; 7 bases match TRBD1. The CDR3 length is 12 residues. CDR1 is MNHEY, CDR2 SVGAGI, per germline. V dropped 9 bases and J dropped 3; count of bases not matched to a gene: 4. The chain's CDR3 is CASNDREETQYF. DNA of the CDR3: TGTGCCAGTAATGACAGGGAAGAGACCCAGTACTTC.

In this sample, this clonotype turned up many times. The chain recombines TRBV7-9 with TRBJ2-1, with D possibly matching TRBD2 (6 bases). Germline V gene sequence: CDR1 SEHNR, CDR2 FQNEAQ (reference sequence). Trimming removed 5 bases from V and 7 bases from J, with 12 bases in between. This CDR3 spans 13 amino acids. The CDR3 reads CASSPQGRNEQFF. Here the CDR3 DNA reads TGTGCCAGCAGCCCCCAAGGGAGGAATGAGCAGTTCTTC.

The genes are TRBV4-3 and TRBJ2-7; D not certain. The ends were cut back, 0 bases at V and 3 bases at J, with 15 bases in the middle. CDR3 size: 16 residues. CDR1 is LGHNA, CDR2 YSLEER, per germline. The CDR3 DNA is TGCGCCAGCAGCCAAGATCGCCAGCGTGGTATCTACGAGCAGTACTTC. The encoded protein is CASSQDRQRGIYEQYF.